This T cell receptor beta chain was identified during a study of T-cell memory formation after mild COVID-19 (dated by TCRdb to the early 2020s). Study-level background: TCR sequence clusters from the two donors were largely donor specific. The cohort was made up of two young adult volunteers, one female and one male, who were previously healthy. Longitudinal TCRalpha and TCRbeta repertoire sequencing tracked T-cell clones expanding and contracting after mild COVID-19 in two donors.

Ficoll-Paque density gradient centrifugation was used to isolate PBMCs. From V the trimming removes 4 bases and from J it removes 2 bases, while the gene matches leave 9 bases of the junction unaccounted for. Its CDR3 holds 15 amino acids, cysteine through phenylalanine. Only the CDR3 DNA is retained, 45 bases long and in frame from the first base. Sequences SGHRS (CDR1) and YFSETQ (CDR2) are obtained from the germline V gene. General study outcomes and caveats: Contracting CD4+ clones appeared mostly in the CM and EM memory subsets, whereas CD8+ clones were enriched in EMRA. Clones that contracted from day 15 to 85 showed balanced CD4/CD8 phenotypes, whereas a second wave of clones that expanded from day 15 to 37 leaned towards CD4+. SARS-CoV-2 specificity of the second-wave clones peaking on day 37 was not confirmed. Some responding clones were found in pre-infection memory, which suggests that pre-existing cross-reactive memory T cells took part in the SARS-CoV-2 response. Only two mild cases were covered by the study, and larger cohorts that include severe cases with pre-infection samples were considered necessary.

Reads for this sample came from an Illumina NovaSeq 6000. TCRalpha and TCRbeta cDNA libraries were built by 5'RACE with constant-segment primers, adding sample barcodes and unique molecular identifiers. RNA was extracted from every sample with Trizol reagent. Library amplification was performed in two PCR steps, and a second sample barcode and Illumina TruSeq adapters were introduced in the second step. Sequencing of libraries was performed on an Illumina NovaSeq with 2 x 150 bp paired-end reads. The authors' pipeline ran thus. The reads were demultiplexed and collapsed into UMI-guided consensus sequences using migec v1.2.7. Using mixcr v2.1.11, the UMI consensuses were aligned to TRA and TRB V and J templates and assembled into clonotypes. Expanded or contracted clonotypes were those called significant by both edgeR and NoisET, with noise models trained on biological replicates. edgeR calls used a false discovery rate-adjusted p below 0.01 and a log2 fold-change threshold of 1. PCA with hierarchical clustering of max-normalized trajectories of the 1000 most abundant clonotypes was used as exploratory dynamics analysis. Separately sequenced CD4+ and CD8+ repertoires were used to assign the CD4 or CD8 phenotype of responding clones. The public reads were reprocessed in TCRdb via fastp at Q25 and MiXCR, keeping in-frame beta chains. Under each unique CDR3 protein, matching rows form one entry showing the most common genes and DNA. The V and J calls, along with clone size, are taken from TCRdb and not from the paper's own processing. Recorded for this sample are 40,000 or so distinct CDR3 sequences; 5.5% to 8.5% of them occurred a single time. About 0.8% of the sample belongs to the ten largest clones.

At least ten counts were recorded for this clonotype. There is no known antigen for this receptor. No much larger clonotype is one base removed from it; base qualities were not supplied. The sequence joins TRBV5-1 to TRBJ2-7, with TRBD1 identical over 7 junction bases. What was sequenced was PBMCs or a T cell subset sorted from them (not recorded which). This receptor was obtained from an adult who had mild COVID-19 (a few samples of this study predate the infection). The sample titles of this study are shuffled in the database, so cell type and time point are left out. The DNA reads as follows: TGCGCCAGCAGCCGTAGCTTGGGACAGACCTACGAGCAGTACTTC. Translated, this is CASSRSLGQTYEQYF. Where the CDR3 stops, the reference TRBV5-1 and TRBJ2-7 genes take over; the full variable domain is KAGVTQTPRYLIKTRGQQVTLSCSPISGHRSVSWYQQTPGQGLQFLFEYFSETQRNKGNFPGRFSGRQFSNSRSEMNVSTLELGDSALYLCASSRSLGQTYEQYFGPGTRLTVT.